The clone carrying this TCR beta chain was observed once. Antigen unknown. There are 18 residues in the CDR3. The germline gives CDR1 DFQATT, CDR2 SNEGSKA (reference sequence). A second about 6 to 12 cycle PCR used barcoded and J-beta primers. TCRdb analysed the 5' RACE reads with MiXCR anew, one entry per CDR3 protein. This repertoire shows roughly 900,000 distinct CDR3 sequences, around 48% found once; its top ten account for 13%. This entry belongs to a study of blood T cells in healthy people across ages. Findings and limits, study-wide: Estimates drawn from one million T cells were deemed to understate diversity.

The chain is built from TRBV20-1 and TRBJ2-5; 8 bases align to TRBD1. Gene TRBJ2-7 matches the end of the DNA better, so the J call may be wrong. The TCR was taken from a man aged 25 to 45 in good health. The sequencing input was blood. The CDR3 loop is CSARDYGAGGIPSDEQYF. The CDR3 coding sequence is TGCAGTGCTAGAGATTACGGGGCAGGGGGCATCCCAAGCGACGAGCAGTACTTC.